This T cell receptor (beta chain) was captured in a study of cytomegalovirus exposure and HLA in healthy donors. Study results and limitations: It has been reported that TCR beta sequences accurately predicted the HLA-A and HLA-B alleles of most subjects. Among CMV-associated TCR beta chains, most appeared HLA-restricted in a later analysis.

For this clone: Its specificity is not known.

With 60 Vbeta and 13 Jbeta primers, the PCR was carried out. Sequencing was performed with immunoSEQ multiplex PCR; in TCRdb, only in-frame clones are kept and a portion is missing. The sample lists about 160,000 clones, about 80% occurring once. Sampled while nominally healthy, donors likely had unrecorded immune exposures. V shed 4 bases, J shed 2 bases, and the junction held 6 bases outside the gene matches. This CDR3 is built from 15 residues. Germline values: CDR1 MNHNY, CDR2 SVGAGI (reference sequence). The TCR originated in a man aged 30-40 years in good health and CMV-seronegative. This chain uses TRBV6-6 with TRBJ2-3; TRBD1 matches at 7 bases. Sequenced sample: PBMCs. In DNA form, the CDR3 reads TGTGCCAGCAGTTTCAGCGACAGGGCCACAGATACGCAGTATTTT. Translating gives CASSFSDRATDTQYF.